The rows below give T cell receptor beta chains drawn from one sample of a study of blood T cell repertoires in COVID-19. Some clones are missing from TCRdb's copy, which holds only in-frame ones; the method was immunoSEQ multiplex PCR. The table records about 200,000 clones, approximately 82% of them present only once. Material: peripheral blood. Receptor source: a human donor with acute or convalescent COVID-19. The donor label of this sample is uncertain. Both conserved end residues are trimmed from each CDR3.

v_gene	CDR3aa
TRBV5-1	ASSSSTTVITEAF
TRBV5-4	ASSPAADRVETQY
TRBV2	ASRSQGAGYEQY
TRBV24-1	ATSDLWQGSKNIQY
TRBV6-5	ASRSTGTEAF
TRBV18	ASSPQGASTDTQY
TRBV7-3	ASSLTRGEKLF
TRBV7-9	ASSGGIRDNSPLH
TRBV3-1/TRBV3-2	ASSQGGGPRNSPLH
TRBV19	ASNPSDRGATNEKLF
TRBV27	ASWDRRFSYEQY
TRBV28	ASSLLQAERNYGYT
TRBV2	ASSFAPGDTQY
TRBV7-2	ASRPIAATYNEQF
TRBV5-5	ASTLWLTDTQY
TRBV7-2	ASSLKSLGQGEQF
TRBV9	ASSVDGGGPYRTQY
TRBV9	ASSERPGPNEKLF
TRBV5-8	ASSLSDRVGYGYT
TRBV10-1	ASSDLDRGRGSNQPQH
TRBV27	ASSFRGQNQPQH
TRBV7-2	ASTRRDSTDTQY
TRBV11-2	ASSLTGKSAAF
TRBV5-1	ASRYLTSGSVYEQY
TRBV7-2	ASSLVGGGRAQETQY
TRBV4-3	ASSQAASGGSYEQY
TRBV7-2	ASSLSYGQDEQY
TRBV2	ASRPDSNYGYT
TRBV30	AWNRGSSGADTQY
TRBV27	ASSLGRGSGNEQF
TRBV13	ASTLRGVRYEQY
TRBV5-1	ASSSGQGKVGYEQY
TRBV27	ASSFKIVQTGGADYGYT
TRBV10-2	ASSSSQGLAVWDAGELF
TRBV3-1/TRBV3-2	ASSPTGLSLLH
TRBV9	ASSVGSGRAHGELF
TRBV29-1	SARTSAGTDTQY
TRBV3-1/TRBV3-2	ASSQALGLVGYNEQF
TRBV18	ASSQGQEPHNYGYT